This T cell receptor delta chain stems from a study of Vδ1+ human thymocytes. Broader study findings: Thymic TRG and TRD repertoires appeared highly polyclonal, with Gaussian CDR3 length distributions. Thymic delta-chain repertoires held 15% to 20% Vdelta2 sequences and few Vdelta3, despite high sort purity.

The CDR3 length is 20 residues. Germline values: CDR1 TSWWSYY, CDR2 QGS. The J segment lost 0 bases and the V segment lost 0 bases, leaving 15 bases of the junction unmatched. Extracted RNA was reverse transcribed into cDNA. The CDR3 regions were amplified by multiplex PCR from V-gene primers to a constant-region primer. TCRdb reanalysed the multiplex PCR reads with CATT. This sample has some 55,000 delta-chain clones; less than 20% occur once, and the top ten carry roughly 0.46%. This clone was counted only a few times. No antigen is known for it. After alphabeta T cell depletion, CD3+ Vdelta1+ Vdelta2- thymocytes were sorted. Vdelta1+ thymocyte sorts reached between about 97% and 99.6% purity.

V gene TRDV1 combines with J gene TRDJ1, with 8 positions matching TRDD2. The clonotype originates from a boy under two years old who had congenital heart surgery. The sample comprised Vdelta1+ gamma-delta thymocytes from the thymus. The subset denotes: FACS-sorted CD3+ TCRalphabeta- TCRVdelta1+ TCRVdelta2- thymocytes. CDR3 protein: CALGELPIFLLGRYTDKLIF. The CDR3 nucleotides read TGTGCTCTTGGGGAACTTCCCATCTTCCTACTTGGCCGATACACCGATAAACTCATCTTT.